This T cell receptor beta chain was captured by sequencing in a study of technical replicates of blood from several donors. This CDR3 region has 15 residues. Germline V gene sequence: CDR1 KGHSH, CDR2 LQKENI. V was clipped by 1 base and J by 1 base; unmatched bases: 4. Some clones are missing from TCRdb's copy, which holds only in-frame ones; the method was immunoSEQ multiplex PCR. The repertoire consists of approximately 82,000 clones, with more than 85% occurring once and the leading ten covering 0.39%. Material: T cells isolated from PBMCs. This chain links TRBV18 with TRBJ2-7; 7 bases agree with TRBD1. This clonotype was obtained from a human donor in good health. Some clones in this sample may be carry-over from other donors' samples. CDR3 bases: TGTGCCAGCTCACCACAAGAGGGGGCTTCCTACGAGCAGTACTTC. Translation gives CASSPQEGASYEQYF. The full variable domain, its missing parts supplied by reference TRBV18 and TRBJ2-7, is NAGVMQNPRHLVRRRGQEARLRCSPMKGHSHVYWYRQLPEEGLKFMVYLQKENIIDESGMPKERFSAEFPKEGPSILRIQQVVRGDSAAYFCASSPQEGASYEQYFGPGTRLTVT.